The 2 T cell receptor beta chains below all came from one sample that was sequenced in a study of blood T cell repertoires in COVID-19. Measured with immunoSEQ multiplex PCR; TCRdb has only the in-frame clones, and not every one. The data contain some 290,000 clones, roughly 90% of them singletons. The material sequenced was peripheral blood. Receptor source: a woman aged 25 to 39 with COVID-19, enrolled during active disease.

This chain uses TRBV29-1 with TRBJ2-1; 10 bases map to TRBD2. Germline V gene sequence: CDR1 SQVTM, CDR2 ANQGSEA. This CDR3 region has 14 residues. The V segment lost 8 bases and the J segment 7 bases; nucleotides outside the gene matches: 11. CDR3 residues: CSISLAGARNEQFF. CDR3 sequence (DNA): TGCAGCATATCTCTAGCGGGAGCCAGGAATGAGCAGTTCTTC.

The chain has TRBV7-3 and TRBJ2-1; possible D gene TRBD1, 6 bases. Looked up from germline, CDR1 is SGHTA and CDR2 is FQGTGA. Trimming cost V 2 bases and J 6 bases, with 11 bases left between them. This CDR3 region has 14 residues. The CDR3 DNA reads TGTGCCAGCAGCTTAGCCAGGGGTGGCAATGAGCAGTTCTTC. Residues: CASSLARGGNEQFF.